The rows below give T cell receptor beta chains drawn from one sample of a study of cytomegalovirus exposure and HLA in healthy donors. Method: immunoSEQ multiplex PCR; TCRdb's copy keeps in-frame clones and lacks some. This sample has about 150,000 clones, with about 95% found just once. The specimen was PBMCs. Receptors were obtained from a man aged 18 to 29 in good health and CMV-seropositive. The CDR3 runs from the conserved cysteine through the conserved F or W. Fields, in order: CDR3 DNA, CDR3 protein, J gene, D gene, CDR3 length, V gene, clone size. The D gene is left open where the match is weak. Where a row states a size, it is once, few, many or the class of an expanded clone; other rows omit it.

TGTGCCAGCACAGCGGGAGGGCGGAATGAGCAGTTCTTC	CASTAGGRNEQFF	TRBJ2-1	TRBD2	13	TRBV27	NA
TGTGCCACCAGCAGAGGGACTAGCGGAACTTACAATGAGCAGTTCTTC	CATSRGTSGTYNEQFF	TRBJ2-1	TRBD2	16	TRBV15	NA
TGTGCCAGCAGCTATACGGGAGATGGCTACACCTTC	CASSYTGDGYTF	TRBJ1-2	NA	12	TRBV28	NA
TGTGCCAGCAGCTTACTGGGCGCCTACGAGCAGTACTTC	CASSLLGAYEQYF	TRBJ2-7	NA	13	TRBV7-8	NA
TGCAGTGGCGATAGCGGAGTTACGCAGTATTTT	CSGDSGVTQYF	TRBJ2-3	NA	11	TRBV20-1	once
TGTGCCAGTCGGGACAGCTATGGCTACACCTTC	CASRDSYGYTF	TRBJ1-2	TRBD1	11	TRBV6-4	NA
TGTGCCAGCAGTTTTGGACTAGCGGGGACGAGCTCCTACGAGCAGTACTTC	CASSFGLAGTSSYEQYF	TRBJ2-7	TRBD2	17	TRBV27	NA
TGTGCCATCAGTGAGCGAACACTAGCGGGAGGGCTCAATGAGCAGTTCTTC	CAISERTLAGGLNEQFF	TRBJ2-1	TRBD2	17	TRBV10-3	NA
TGCAGCGTCGGAACAGAAGGGACAGGCTACGAGCAGTACTTC	CSVGTEGTGYEQYF	TRBJ2-7	TRBD1	14	TRBV29-1	once
TGTGCCAGCAGTGTTGGACAGGGGAGAAACGGGGAGCTGTTTTTT	CASSVGQGRNGELFF	TRBJ2-2	TRBD1	15	TRBV6-5	NA
TGTGCCAGTAGTAGCCCAATCGGACAGGACGTGGGTGAAGCTTTCTTT	CASSSPIGQDVGEAFF	TRBJ1-1	TRBD1	16	TRBV19	once
TGTGCCAGCACTCCAAGACAGGGGATAAACGAGCAGTACTTC	CASTPRQGINEQYF	TRBJ2-7	TRBD1	14	TRBV27	NA
TGTGCCAGCAGCCTGAAACTAGCGGGAGGGCCGAATGAGCAGTTCTTC	CASSLKLAGGPNEQFF	TRBJ2-1	TRBD2	16	TRBV4-2	NA
TGTGCCAGCTCCCCCGGGACAGGGGATCAGGCGCAGTACTTC	CASSPGTGDQAQYF	TRBJ2-7	TRBD1	14	TRBV18	few
TGTGCCAGTAGGCCAGGGGGATCCTATAATTCACCCCTCCACTTT	CASRPGGSYNSPLHF	TRBJ1-6	TRBD1	15	TRBV19	NA
TGTGCCTGGAGTGAGGGACAGGGTCAACCAGATCAGCCCCAGCATTTT	CAWSEGQGQPDQPQHF	TRBJ1-5	TRBD1	16	TRBV30	NA
TGTGCCAGCCTAATAAGCGGGAGCTCCTACAATGAGCAGTTCTTC	CASLISGSSYNEQFF	TRBJ2-1	TRBD2	15	TRBV9	once
TGTGCCAGCATTTCCGGGACTAGGACCAACTACGAGCAGTACTTC	CASISGTRTNYEQYF	TRBJ2-7	TRBD2	15	TRBV28	NA
TGTGCCAGCTCATCGGGGAGCGGCTACACCTTC	CASSSGSGYTF	TRBJ1-2	NA	11	TRBV18	NA
TGCGCCAGCAGCCTCCGACAGGGGACCAACTATGGCTACACCTTC	CASSLRQGTNYGYTF	TRBJ1-2	TRBD1	15	TRBV5-1	NA
TGTGCCAGCAGCTTAGTCGTAGGGGCCGAGCAGTACTTC	CASSLVVGAEQYF	TRBJ2-7	NA	13	TRBV11-2	once
TGTGCCAGCAGTCGCTTAGCGGGAGGACTCAATGAGCAGTTCTTC	CASSRLAGGLNEQFF	TRBJ2-1	TRBD2	15	TRBV28	NA
TGTGCCAGCAGTTTATATTTGGGACAGAACACTGAAGCTTTCTTT	CASSLYLGQNTEAFF	TRBJ1-1	NA	15	TRBV28	NA
TGTGCCAGCAGCTCGCCGGGACTAGATACAAGGGGGCAGTTCTTC	CASSSPGLDTRGQFF	TRBJ2-1	TRBD2	15	TRBV7-9	NA
TGTGCCAGCAGCTTAGCGGCGGGACAGCCGTATGGCTACACCTTC	CASSLAAGQPYGYTF	TRBJ1-2	TRBD1	15	TRBV7-8	NA
TGTGCCAGCAGCCACCGGTCACCCCTCCACTTT	CASSHRSPLHF	TRBJ1-6	NA	11	TRBV27	NA
TGTGCCAGCAGTTTATCGAGACAGGTCCAAGAGACCCAGTACTTC	CASSLSRQVQETQYF	TRBJ2-5	NA	15	TRBV27	NA
TGTGCCAGCAGCCGCAGGGGGAGCGCGAACACCGGGGAGCTGTTTTTT	CASSRRGSANTGELFF	TRBJ2-2	TRBD1	16	TRBV9	NA
TGCGCCAGCAGTCGCCCCATAGCGGGAGGGAACTGTGAGCAGTTCTTC	CASSRPIAGGNCEQFF	TRBJ2-1	TRBD2	16	TRBV23-1	NA
TGTGCCAGCAGCTGGACTAGCCAAGGAGTCCCCGAGCAGTACTTC	CASSWTSQGVPEQYF	TRBJ2-7	TRBD2	15	TRBV5-6	NA
TGTGCCAGCAGTAGACTAGCGGGACTGAACACCGGGGAGCTGTTTTTT	CASSRLAGLNTGELFF	TRBJ2-2	TRBD2	16	TRBV7-2	NA
TGCGCCAGCAGCTTGGCACAGGGTCTGTCAGGGGAGCTGTTTTTT	CASSLAQGLSGELFF	TRBJ2-2	NA	15	TRBV5-1	NA
TGTGCCAGCAGCTTCGGGGGGGTGTCCTACGAGCAGTACTTC	CASSFGGVSYEQYF	TRBJ2-7	TRBD2	14	TRBV5-6	NA
TGTGCCAGCAGCCTTGCGGGTTCCTCCTACGAGCAGTACTTC	CASSLAGSSYEQYF	TRBJ2-7	NA	14	TRBV4-2	NA
TGTGCCATCAGTGACTACACTAGCTACGAGCAGTACTTC	CAISDYTSYEQYF	TRBJ2-7	NA	13	TRBV10-3	NA
TGCAGCGTTGAAGGGGGCGACAGGGTAGGCTACGAGCAGTACTTC	CSVEGGDRVGYEQYF	TRBJ2-7	TRBD1	15	TRBV29-1	NA
TGTGCCAGCAGCCCCCCAGGTGGCTACACCTTC	CASSPPGGYTF	TRBJ1-2	NA	11	TRBV7-9	NA
TGTGCCAGCAGCTTATCTCTAGCGGGAGAGGCTGAGCAGTTCTTC	CASSLSLAGEAEQFF	TRBJ2-1	TRBD2	15	TRBV7-9	NA
TGTGCCAGCCTCGGGAGGGCAGATAGAGAATACACCGGGGAGCTGTTTTTT	CASLGRADREYTGELFF	TRBJ2-2	TRBD2	17	TRBV27	NA
TGTGCCAGCAGACCTAGCGGGAGCTACAATGAGCAGTTCTTC	CASRPSGSYNEQFF	TRBJ2-1	TRBD2	14	TRBV7-9	NA
TGTGCCATCATGAGATCAGACTCACGCTCCTACAATGAGCAGTTCTTC	CAIMRSDSRSYNEQFF	TRBJ2-1	NA	16	TRBV10-3	NA
TGTGCCAGCAGCTTGGCCTCTGCGGGGGCCCAGACCCAGTACTTC	CASSLASAGAQTQYF	TRBJ2-5	NA	15	TRBV5-4	NA
TGTGCCAGCAGCTCACCCGGACAAGGCTCGACTTACCAAGAGACCCAGTACTTC	CASSSPGQGSTYQETQYF	TRBJ2-5	NA	18	TRBV5-6	NA
TGCGCCAGCAGCTTGGATCACGGGGTACCGAACACTGAAGCTTTCTTT	CASSLDHGVPNTEAFF	TRBJ1-1	NA	16	TRBV5-1	NA
TGTGCCAGCAGCGCCATCGGCCCAGCGGATTACGAGCAGTACTTC	CASSAIGPADYEQYF	TRBJ2-7	NA	15	TRBV11-2	NA
TGTGCCAGCAGTACCAGGGGAAGGAGGAATGAGCAGTTCTTC	CASSTRGRRNEQFF	TRBJ2-1	NA	14	TRBV28	NA
TGTGCCAGCGGAAGGGGACAGGGTCCCTCCTACGAGCAGTACTTC	CASGRGQGPSYEQYF	TRBJ2-7	TRBD1	15	TRBV6-1	NA
TGCAGCGTTGCAGGGGATGACACTGAAGCTTTCTTT	CSVAGDDTEAFF	TRBJ1-1	NA	12	TRBV29-1	NA
TGTGCCTGGACCACCGGGACTTTAGGAAACACCATATATTTT	CAWTTGTLGNTIYF	TRBJ1-3	NA	14	TRBV30	NA
TGTGCCAGCAGCAGGGCAGGGGGCGCTTCAACCGGGGAGCTGTTTTTT	CASSRAGGASTGELFF	TRBJ2-2	TRBD1	16	TRBV7-9	NA
TGTGCCAGCTCACCTCGAGGGAGTAGCAATCAGCCCCAGCATTTT	CASSPRGSSNQPQHF	TRBJ1-5	NA	15	TRBV18	NA
TGCGCCAGCAGCTTGGTAGAGGGAGGAACCTACGAGCAGTACTTC	CASSLVEGGTYEQYF	TRBJ2-7	NA	15	TRBV5-1	NA
TGTGCCAGCAGCCCCATGAGAGCGGGAGGATACGAGCAGTACTTC	CASSPMRAGGYEQYF	TRBJ2-7	TRBD2	15	TRBV9	once